The sequence of this T cell receptor (beta chain) was determined in a study of blood T cell repertoires in COVID-19. For the study at large: PBMCs, B-cell-depleted T cells, or T cells provided the cDNA or gDNA that made up the material.

The CDR3 runs to 13 residues. Germline CDR1 reads SGHNT; CDR2 reads YENEEA. V lost 5 bases, J lost 1 base, and 5 bases lay in between. Measured with immunoSEQ multiplex PCR; TCRdb has only the in-frame clones, and not every one. The sample yields 60,000 to 65,000 clones, 72% seen once. The sequence derives from a woman aged 70-85 years with COVID-19, enrolled during active disease. Sequenced: peripheral blood. The chain couples TRBV11-3 to TRBJ2-2; unclear D gene. The CDR3 sequence is CASSPRNTGELFF. The CDR3 bases are TGTGCCAGCAGCCCCCGGAACACCGGGGAGCTGTTTTTT.